The T cell receptor beta chain under discussion was sequenced for a study of circulating and synovial CD4+ cells in juvenile arthritis. Generated by immunoSEQ multiplex PCR, the TCRdb table keeps only in-frame clones and is missing some. This sample has 30,000 to 40,000 clones, with more than 90% found just once. The V and J ends lost 2 bases and 5 bases, in that order; junction bases with no gene match: 11. Germline CDR1 and CDR2: SGHVS and FQNEAQ. This CDR3 is 18 amino acids long. On this clone: The target antigen is unknown. Other DNA variants within this sample encode the same CDR3.

Whole-study results and caveats: Some such blood samples were as oligoclonal as synovium.

V usage is TRBV7-8 and J usage is TRBJ1-6; 8 nucleotides align to TRBD1. The specimen sequenced was CD4+ T cells from blood. This TCR was sampled from a human donor with juvenile idiopathic arthritis. In DNA, the CDR3 is TGTGCCAGCAGCTTATCCAGCCAGGGGGCGCGAAATAATTCACCCCTCCACTTT. It encodes CASSLSSQGARNNSPLHF.